These T cell receptor beta chains were read from a single sample in a study of molecular identifiers for immune sequencing clone quantification. TCRdb re-called the PCR reads with MiXCR, one entry per CDR3 protein. Among 400,000 to 600,000 distinct CDR3 sequences listed, 20% to 25% were seen once. Input material: naive CD8+ T cells from blood, with Jurkat cell RNA spiked in. The receptors come from a human donor in good health. Some libraries in this study had Jurkat cell RNA spiked in. Each CDR3 is given with its conserved first and last residue. Each record gives: clone size, D gene, J gene, V gene, CDR3 DNA, CDR3 protein. A D gene is named only where the DNA matches it firmly. A row's size may be missing; if present it is once, few, many or a size class.

few,TRBD1,TRBJ2-1,TRBV7-2,TGTGCCAGCAGCTTCAGGACAGGGGGCTACAATGAGCAGTTCTTC,CASSFRTGGYNEQFF
NA,NA,TRBJ2-2,TRBV6-5,TGTGCCAGCAGTTACTTCGAACAGGGTAACGGGGAGCTGTTTTTT,CASSYFEQGNGELFF
NA,TRBD1,TRBJ2-5,TRBV7-9,TGTGCCAGTAGGGGACAGGGCGGCGAGACCCAGTACTTC,CASRGQGGETQYF
once,TRBD2,TRBJ2-1,TRBV7-3,TGTGCCAGCAGCTTATCAGCGGGACCCTCCAATGAGCAGTTCTTC,CASSLSAGPSNEQFF
NA,NA,TRBJ2-7,TRBV19,TGTGCCACGAGCTGGGACGCCAGCTACGAGCAGTACTTC,CATSWDASYEQYF
NA,TRBD1,TRBJ1-2,TRBV3-1,TGTGCCAGCAGCCAACAGGACAGGGACTATGGCTACACCTTC,CASSQQDRDYGYTF
NA,NA,TRBJ2-7,TRBV29-1,TGCAGCGTTGCCCCTCTTAACCCAACTCACGAGCAGTACTTC,CSVAPLNPTHEQYF
many,TRBD1,TRBJ2-4,TRBV2,TGTGCCAGCAGAGCCGGGACAGGCGTCCTAGCCAAAAACATTCAGTACTTC,CASRAGTGVLAKNIQYF
few,NA,TRBJ2-7,TRBV25-1,TGTGCCAGCAGTTATGGATGGCACGAGCAGTACTTC,CASSYGWHEQYF
few,NA,TRBJ2-7,TRBV28,TGTGCCAGCAGGCATAAGGGGTCCTACGAGCAGTACTTC,CASRHKGSYEQYF
many,NA,TRBJ1-4,TRBV2,TGTGCCAGCAGTGGGACACATATCTCAACTAATGAAAAACTGTTTTTT,CASSGTHISTNEKLFF
many,NA,TRBJ1-3,TRBV9,TGTGCCAGCAGCGTAGTTGGTGGAAACACCATATATTTT,CASSVVGGNTIYF
NA,TRBD2,TRBJ2-1,TRBV6-5,TGTGCCAGCAGTGTGACGGGGGGGCAGTATGAGCAGTTCTTC,CASSVTGGQYEQFF
many,NA,TRBJ1-5,TRBV4-3,TGCGCCAGCAGCCAAGATTGGGCAGGTTCTCAGCCCCAGCATTTT,CASSQDWAGSQPQHF
few,NA,TRBJ1-2,TRBV13,TGTGCCAGCAGCACAACAGAGTCCTATGGCTACACCTTC,CASSTTESYGYTF
many,NA,TRBJ2-7,TRBV7-9,TGTGCCAGCAGCTTTGCGGGGAACGAGCAGTACTTC,CASSFAGNEQYF
NA,TRBD2,TRBJ2-5,TRBV9,TGTGCCAGCAGCGTCTGGGCGGGGGTTCAAGAGACCCAGTACTTC,CASSVWAGVQETQYF
NA,TRBD2,TRBJ2-1,TRBV7-2,TGTGCCAGCAGCTTGGGACTAGCGGAAGTGAATGAGCGGTTCTTC,CASSLGLAEVNERFF
many,TRBD2,TRBJ2-5,TRBV20-1,TGCAGTGCTAGAACTAGCGGGAGCGGGGAGACCCAGTACTTC,CSARTSGSGETQYF
many,NA,TRBJ2-7,TRBV20-1,TGCAGTCCCCGTAGTTCCGGAGACTACGAGCAGTACTTC,CSPRSSGDYEQYF
few,NA,TRBJ1-2,TRBV2,TGTGCCAGCAGTGAACAGGGGATAGTCTATGGCTACACCTTC,CASSEQGIVYGYTF
many,TRBD1,TRBJ1-2,TRBV7-6,TGTGCCAGCAGCCCACGGACAGGAGATAACTATGGCTACACCTTC,CASSPRTGDNYGYTF
few,TRBD2,TRBJ2-3,TRBV20-1,TGCAGTGCTAGGCTAACCGGGACTAGCGGAATCACAGATACGCAGTATTTT,CSARLTGTSGITDTQYF
NA,TRBD2,TRBJ2-2,TRBV6-2/TRBV6-3,TGTGCCAGCAGTTACTCACGACTAGCGGGATCGAACACCGGGGAGCTGTTTTTT,CASSYSRLAGSNTGELFF
few,NA,TRBJ1-6,TRBV19,TGTGCCAGTAGCCGGGACCTCAATTCACCCCTCCACTTT,CASSRDLNSPLHF
few,TRBD1,TRBJ2-7,TRBV20-1,TGCAGTGCTAGGGGTGCAGGAGAATACATAGGGACAGGGCTTCTTTACGAGCAGTACTTC,CSARGAGEYIGTGLLYEQYF
few,NA,TRBJ2-7,TRBV4-2,TGTGCCAGCAGCCAAGACGTGGGTTACTCCTACGAGCAGTACTTC,CASSQDVGYSYEQYF
NA,NA,TRBJ2-7,TRBV20-1,TGCAGTGCTAGAGATCGGGGGTTAGACAGGGCCTACGGGGCGTACGAGCAGTACTTC,CSARDRGLDRAYGAYEQYF
many,NA,TRBJ1-1,TRBV5-4,TGTGCCAGCAGCTTGTTTAGCCCGAGGAACACTGAAGCTTTCTTT,CASSLFSPRNTEAFF
NA,TRBD2,TRBJ2-1,TRBV6-5,TGTGCCAGCAGACCCGGGACTACCCCCTACAATGAGCAGTTCTTC,CASRPGTTPYNEQFF
few,NA,TRBJ2-6,TRBV4-3,TGCGCCAGCAGCCCTTCTGGGGGGCTGGGGGACCTGACTTTC,CASSPSGGLGDLTF
NA,NA,TRBJ1-5,TRBV19,TGTGCCAGGGGGAGTCAGCCCCAGCATTTT,CARGSQPQHF
NA,NA,TRBJ2-1,TRBV12-3/TRBV12-4,TGTGCCAGCAGTTTCGGTGTCTCTGGGTCCTACAATGAGCAGTTCTTC,CASSFGVSGSYNEQFF
NA,NA,TRBJ1-4,TRBV21-1,TGTGCCAGCAGCTTAAACCGGGACAGGGGACCCCCGGCTAATGAAAAACCGTTTTTT,CASSLNRDRGPPANEKPFF